This entry lists 8 T cell receptor beta chains sequenced from one sample in a study of T-cell memory formation after mild COVID-19. Via MiXCR, TCRdb re-called the 5' RACE reads, giving one row per CDR3 protein. The sample contains some 450,000 distinct CDR3 sequences, about 20% of which appear only once. The sample consisted of PBMCs or a T cell subset sorted from them (not recorded which). The origin of the receptors is an adult woman who had mild COVID-19 (a few samples of this study predate the infection). Cell type and time point are not known.

This clonotype was recorded a few times. The J gene is TRBJ2-6, the V gene TRBV19; no definite D call. V lost 4 bases and J 5 bases, leaving 15 bases between the germline ends. In germline, CDR1 is LNHDA, CDR2 SQIVND (reference sequence). CDR3 length: 16 residues. The DNA of the CDR3 is TGTGCCAGTAGTACGCAGACCAACTCGAGGGCCAACGTCCTGACTTTC. Protein product: CASSTQTNSRANVLTF.

This clonotype was observed a few times. This chain uses TRBV4-1 with TRBJ1-1; D remains unclear. Trimming cost V 4 bases and J 7 bases, with 13 bases left between them. CDR3 size: 13 residues. Germline V gene lookup returns CDR1 MGHRA and CDR2 YSYEKL. CDR3 protein: CASSPSGEIEAFF. Written as DNA, the CDR3 is TGCGCCAGCAGCCCCTCCGGGGAGATTGAAGCTTTCTTT.

This clonotype was counted between two and nine times. The chain couples TRBV5-1 to TRBJ2-1; possible D gene TRBD2, 6 bases. V shed 4 bases and J shed 3 bases, with 8 bases lying between them. The V gene's germline CDR1 is SGHRS and CDR2 YFSETQ. This CDR3 comprises 13 residues. CDR3 residues: CASSGLYYNEQFF. CDR3 in DNA: TGCGCCAGCAGCGGACTATACTACAATGAGCAGTTCTTC.

There are a few counts of this clonotype. This chain connects TRBV4-1 to TRBJ2-1; 8 bases match TRBD1. CDR3 length: 16 residues. In germline, CDR1 is MGHRA, CDR2 YSYEKL. With V trimmed by 3 bases and J by 3 bases, 7 bases remained unmatched. CDR3: CASSQIGQGLYNEQFF. The CDR3 DNA reads TGCGCCAGCAGCCAGATCGGACAGGGACTCTACAATGAGCAGTTCTTC.

The J gene is TRBJ2-1, the V gene TRBV27, with D possibly called TRBD1 or TRBD2 (5 bases each). In germline, CDR1 is MNHEY, CDR2 SMNVEV (reference sequence). The CDR3 extends over 16 amino acids. The ends were cut back, 3 bases at V and 3 bases at J, with 15 bases in the middle. The CDR3: CASSFVGVSGYNEQFF. The CDR3 bases are TGTGCCAGCAGTTTTGTGGGGGTGTCGGGCTACAATGAGCAGTTCTTC.

CDR3 in DNA: TGTGCCAGCAGTGAGAAACAGGGGCCGAACACTGAAGCTTTCTTT. Its translation is CASSEKQGPNTEAFF. The chain employs TRBV12-3 or TRBV12-4 and TRBJ1-1; TRBD1 matches at 7 bases. Trimming at V came to 5 bases and at J to 1 base, leaving 7 bases not matched to a gene. CDR3 size: 15 residues.

At least ten counts were recorded for this clonotype. CDR3: CAISPTMTDTQYF. The DNA of the CDR3 is TGTGCCATCAGTCCGACTATGACAGATACGCAGTATTTT. The V gene is TRBV10-3, the J gene TRBJ2-3; maybe TRBD2 (5 bases). The CDR3 is 13 residues long. With 5 bases removed from V and 3 bases from J, the gap between germline ends came to 9 bases. In germline, CDR1 is ENHRY, CDR2 SYGVKD.

The V and J genes are TRBV6-2 or TRBV6-3 and TRBJ1-1; D unresolved. The germline V gene has CDR1 MNHEY and CDR2 SVGEGT. The CDR3 spans 15 residues. V was pared by 1 base and J by 9 bases, with 18 bases between. The CDR3 loop reads CASSYWANQLGKAFF. In nucleotides, the CDR3 is TGTGCCAGCAGTTACTGGGCCAACCAACTAGGAAAAGCTTTCTTT.